The rows below give T cell receptor beta chains drawn from one sample of a study of cytomegalovirus exposure and HLA in healthy donors. Measured with immunoSEQ multiplex PCR; TCRdb has only the in-frame clones, and not every one. The sample consists of 120,000 or so clones, about 80% of them appearing once. Sequencing was done on a sample of PBMCs. These receptors were collected from a woman in her 50s in good health and CMV-seropositive. CDR3s include the opening cysteine and the closing phenylalanine or tryptophan. Fields, in order: D gene, V gene, J gene, clone size, CDR3 DNA, CDR3 protein. The D gene is left open where the match is weak. Where a row states a size, it is once, few, many or the class of an expanded clone; other rows omit it.

>.|TRBV5-6|TRBJ2-1|.
TGTGCCAGCAGCTTGCTCCGGGAGCAGTTCTTC
CASSLLREQFF
>.|TRBV4-3|TRBJ1-1|.
TGCGCCAGCAGCCAAGAACGACATCAGAACACTGAAGCTTTCTTT
CASSQERHQNTEAFF
>.|TRBV5-6|TRBJ2-3|.
TGTGCCAGCAGCTTGGCCGAGCTCCCGCAGTATTTT
CASSLAELPQYF
>.|TRBV27|TRBJ2-2|.
TGTGCCAGCAGGTTGACAGGAAACACCGGGGAGCTGTTTTTT
CASRLTGNTGELFF
>.|TRBV2|TRBJ2-3|.
TGTGCCAGCAGTGAAGCCGGCACAGATACGCAGTATTTT
CASSEAGTDTQYF
>TRBD2|TRBV2|TRBJ2-1|.
TGTGCCAGCAGTAAAAGGTCCGGGACTATCAATGAGCAGTTCTTC
CASSKRSGTINEQFF
>.|TRBV7-6|TRBJ2-7|few
TGTGCCAGCAGCTTAGGAGGTGGGTCCTACGAGCAGTACTTC
CASSLGGGSYEQYF
>TRBD2|TRBV30|TRBJ2-2|.
TGTGCCTGGAGTGTACGGGGGGGCACCGGGGAGCTGTTTTTT
CAWSVRGGTGELFF
>TRBD2|TRBV29-1|TRBJ2-5|.
TGCAGCGTTGGGACTAGCGGGGAAGAGACCCAGTACTTC
CSVGTSGEETQYF
>TRBD2|TRBV5-1|TRBJ2-1|.
TGCGCCAGCAGATCCTTAGCGGGGGGATACAATGAGCAGTTCTTC
CASRSLAGGYNEQFF
>.|TRBV5-1|TRBJ1-2|.
TGCGCCAGCAGCCCGGGACTGAACTATGGCTACACCTTC
CASSPGLNYGYTF
>.|TRBV4-3|TRBJ2-2|.
TGCGCCAGCAGCCAAGAATACAGGGGGGAGCTGTTTTTT
CASSQEYRGELFF
>TRBD1|TRBV5-1|TRBJ2-5|few
TGCGCCAGCAGCTTGGGACGGGGACAGCTCCAAGAGACCCAGTACTTC
CASSLGRGQLQETQYF
>.|TRBV7-6|TRBJ1-6|few
TGTGCCAGCAGCTCGGACAGAGCAGACTATTCACCCCTCCACTTT
CASSSDRADYSPLHF
>.|TRBV5-1|TRBJ1-2|few
TGCGCCAGCAGCTGGACAGACAACTATGGCTACACCTTC
CASSWTDNYGYTF
>.|TRBV11-1|TRBJ2-1|few
TGTGCCAGCAGCGAAGGCCGGAGAGGGACCTACAATGAGCAGTTCTTC
CASSEGRRGTYNEQFF
>TRBD1|TRBV27|TRBJ2-7|.
TGTGCCAGCAGTCCGTCGGACAGGGGCTACGAGCAGTACTTC
CASSPSDRGYEQYF
>TRBD1|TRBV6-6|TRBJ1-4|.
TGTGCCAGCAGTCAACTTCCGGGACAGGGTCCTGAAAAACTGTTTTTT
CASSQLPGQGPEKLFF
>TRBD2|TRBV7-3|TRBJ2-5|.
TGTGCCAGCAGCTTAAGTGGACTAGCGGTGGAGACCCAGTACTTC
CASSLSGLAVETQYF
>TRBD1|TRBV7-3|TRBJ2-1|.
TGTGCCAGCAGCACCCTACAGGGGCACTCCTACAATGAGCAGTTCTTC
CASSTLQGHSYNEQFF
>.|TRBV11-3|TRBJ2-6|.
TGTGCCAGCACCGAGATTAAGATACCTGGGGCCAACGTCCTGACTTTC
CASTEIKIPGANVLTF
>.|TRBV11-3|TRBJ1-1|.
TGTGCCAGCAGCTTAGTCGACGGACAGTCGAACACTGAAGCTTTCTTT
CASSLVDGQSNTEAFF
>TRBD1|TRBV7-2|TRBJ1-6|few
TGTGCCAGCAGCCCCGACAGGGGCGCCAGGAATTCACCCCTCCACTTT
CASSPDRGARNSPLHF
>TRBD1|TRBV7-6|TRBJ2-2|.
TGTGCCAGCAGCACGGACAGGGGCGGGGAGCTGTTTTTT
CASSTDRGGELFF
>TRBD2|TRBV7-2|TRBJ2-2|.
TGTGCCAGCAGCTTAAGAAGCGGGGGGAACACCGGGGAGCTGTTTTTT
CASSLRSGGNTGELFF
>TRBD1|TRBV6-1|TRBJ1-2|.
TGTGCCAGCAGTGACAGGACAGGGGGTCGGGGCTACACCTTC
CASSDRTGGRGYTF
>TRBD2|TRBV11-2|TRBJ2-3|few
TGTGCCAGCAGCTTACTGGGGAGGGGAGATACGCAGTATTTT
CASSLLGRGDTQYF
>TRBD1|TRBV11-2|TRBJ1-1|.
TGTGCCAGCAGCTCCCAGGGGGCGCTTACTGAAGCTTTCTTT
CASSSQGALTEAFF
>TRBD1|TRBV5-4|TRBJ1-2|.
TGTGCCAGCAGCCCTGGACAGGGTGGAGTATCCTATGGCTACACCTTC
CASSPGQGGVSYGYTF
>TRBD1|TRBV5-1|TRBJ1-4|.
TGCGCCAGCAGCTTGGGGAACACAGGGGCGGACGAAAAACTGTTTTTT
CASSLGNTGADEKLFF
>.|TRBV5-1|TRBJ2-5|.
TGCGCCAGCAGCTTGGACAGAGTCCAAGAGACCCAGTACTTC
CASSLDRVQETQYF